The source of this TCR beta chain is a study of cytomegalovirus exposure and HLA in healthy donors. Background on the study: From HLA-typed donors, an early data release held tens of millions of unique TCRs. General study points: Within an earlier analysis, most TCR beta V segments proved productive either about 87% or about 30% of the time.

The CDR3 spans 17 residues. V trimming: 6 bases; J trimming: 9 bases; junction bases outside the gene matches: 18. The PCR had 60 Vbeta and 13 Jbeta primers. Sequencing used immunoSEQ multiplex PCR; TCRdb keeps in-frame clones, though not all of them. The table records 180,000 or so clones, around four fifths of them present only once. About this clone: Its target is not known.

The receptor's source is a female donor in good health and CMV-seronegative. The rearrangement links TRBV6-7 to TRBJ2-1, with TRBD1 identical over 9 bases. TRBV6-7 is reported as an ORF; its role is uncertain. Input material: PBMCs. The CDR3 bases are TGTGCCAGCAGGTTACCGGACAGGGGCGCCCCTGGATGTGAGCAGTTCTTC. Its translation: CASRLPDRGAPGCEQFF.